The source of this T cell receptor (beta chain) is a study of a mutant IDH1 vaccine in newly diagnosed glioma. Study details: Patients in the study were vaccinated eight times, receiving shots in weeks 1, 3, 5, 7, 11, 15, 19 and 23. Previous care, which was radiotherapy, temozolomide, or both, most often involved both.

A word on this clone: The antigen is undetermined.

Points from the study as a whole: Pseudoprogression appeared independent of alterations in top peripheral clonotypes. The vaccine induced immune responses, and these occurred in approximately 94% of patients.

Generated by immunoSEQ multiplex PCR, the TCRdb table keeps only in-frame clones and is missing some. The table lists tens of thousands of clones, around 90% of them singletons. V lost 5 bases to trimming and J lost 7 bases, with 18 bases between them. The V gene's germline CDR1 is WNHNN and CDR2 SYGVQD (reference sequence). This CDR3 region has 15 residues. Described time point: week 5, during vaccination. A 20-mer mutant IDH1 peptide at 300 ug was injected subcutaneously with topical imiquimod. This clonotype was obtained from a woman in her 50s with glioma. This sample comprised PBMCs, obtained from a glioma patient whose treatment included an IDH1 peptide vaccine. This rearrangement joins TRBV10-1 to TRBJ2-1; D tentatively fits TRBD1 or TRBD2 (5 bases each). CDR3 region: CASSPRNGGENEQFF. The CDR3 coding sequence is TGCGCCAGCAGTCCGAGAAATGGGGGAGAGAATGAGCAGTTCTTC.